These T cell receptor beta chains were read from a single sample in a study of shared clonotypes between healthy human individuals. Sequencing was performed with immunoSEQ multiplex PCR; in TCRdb, only in-frame clones are kept and a portion is missing. The sample shows some 1 million clones, more than 65% of them seen only once. Sequencing was performed on memory CD4+ T cells sorted from blood. The receptors were gathered from a young man in good health. The CDR3 runs from the conserved cysteine through the conserved F or W. Each record gives: J gene, V gene, D gene, clone size, CDR3 protein, CDR3 DNA. A D gene is named only where the DNA matches it firmly. Clone size, where shown, is once, few, many, or a class for clones that have expanded.

TRBJ1-6 TRBV5-1 TRBD1 - CASSLPTGDGSPLHF TGCGCCAGCAGCTTACCGACAGGGGACGGGTCACCCCTCCACTTT
TRBJ2-3 TRBV5-1 TRBD2 - CASRIAGVRDTQYF TGCGCCAGCAGGATAGCGGGAGTCCGAGATACGCAGTATTTT
TRBJ1-6 TRBV25-1 - - CASSDREGNSPLHF TGTGCCAGCAGTGACCGTGAAGGTAATTCACCCCTCCACTTT
TRBJ2-7 TRBV9 - - CASSVAPGSSYEQYF TGTGCCAGCAGCGTAGCCCCCGGGTCCTCCTACGAGCAGTACTTC
TRBJ1-5 TRBV30 TRBD1 - CAPRVGDRGEGETQPQHF TGTGCCCCGAGGGTAGGGGACAGGGGTGAAGGGGAGACTCAGCCCCAGCATTTT
TRBJ2-1 TRBV29-1 - - CSVPAGAWRLSYNEQFF TGCAGCGTGCCGGCTGGGGCGTGGCGACTCTCCTACAATGAGCAGTTCTTC
TRBJ1-2 TRBV6-6 TRBD1 - CASSYSGTANYGYTF TGTGCCAGCAGTTACTCCGGGACAGCTAACTATGGCTACACCTTC
TRBJ2-5 TRBV29-1 - few CSVFTGLQETQYF TGCAGCGTATTCACTGGCCTCCAAGAGACCCAGTACTTC
TRBJ2-3 TRBV6-6 TRBD2 - CASSPGAGGSDTQYF TGTGCCAGCAGTCCTGGGGCGGGGGGCTCAGATACGCAGTATTTT
TRBJ1-1 TRBV19 - - CASSTQVSTEAFF TGTGCCAGTAGTACGCAGGTTTCCACTGAAGCTTTCTTT
TRBJ1-2 TRBV6-1 - few CASSERLQTYGYTF TGTGCCAGCAGTGAACGGTTACAAACTTATGGCTACACCTTC
TRBJ1-1 TRBV7-8 - few CASSLTYRVNTEAFF TGTGCCAGCAGCTTAACCTACAGGGTGAACACTGAAGCTTTCTTT
TRBJ1-1 TRBV28 - - CASTWGGGPRAFF TGTGCCAGCACCTGGGGAGGGGGGCCGAGGGCTTTCTTT
TRBJ2-5 TRBV25-1 - - CASSEPAQETQYF TGTGCCAGCAGTGAACCGGCTCAAGAGACCCAGTACTTC
TRBJ2-1 TRBV20-1 TRBD1 - CSARGDSLQFF TGCAGTGCTAGGGGGGACAGTCTTCAGTTCTTC